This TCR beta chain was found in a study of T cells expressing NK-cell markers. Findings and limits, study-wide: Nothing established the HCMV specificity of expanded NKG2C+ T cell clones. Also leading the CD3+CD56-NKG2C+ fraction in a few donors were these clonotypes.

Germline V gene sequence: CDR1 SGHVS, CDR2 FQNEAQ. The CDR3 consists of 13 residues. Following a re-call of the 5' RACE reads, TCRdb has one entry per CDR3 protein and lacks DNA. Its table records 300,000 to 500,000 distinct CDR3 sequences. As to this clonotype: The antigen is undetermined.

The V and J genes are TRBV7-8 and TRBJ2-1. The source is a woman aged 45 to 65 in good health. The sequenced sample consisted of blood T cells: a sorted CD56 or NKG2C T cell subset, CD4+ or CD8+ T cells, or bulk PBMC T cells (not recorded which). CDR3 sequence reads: CASSLAGVKEQFF.